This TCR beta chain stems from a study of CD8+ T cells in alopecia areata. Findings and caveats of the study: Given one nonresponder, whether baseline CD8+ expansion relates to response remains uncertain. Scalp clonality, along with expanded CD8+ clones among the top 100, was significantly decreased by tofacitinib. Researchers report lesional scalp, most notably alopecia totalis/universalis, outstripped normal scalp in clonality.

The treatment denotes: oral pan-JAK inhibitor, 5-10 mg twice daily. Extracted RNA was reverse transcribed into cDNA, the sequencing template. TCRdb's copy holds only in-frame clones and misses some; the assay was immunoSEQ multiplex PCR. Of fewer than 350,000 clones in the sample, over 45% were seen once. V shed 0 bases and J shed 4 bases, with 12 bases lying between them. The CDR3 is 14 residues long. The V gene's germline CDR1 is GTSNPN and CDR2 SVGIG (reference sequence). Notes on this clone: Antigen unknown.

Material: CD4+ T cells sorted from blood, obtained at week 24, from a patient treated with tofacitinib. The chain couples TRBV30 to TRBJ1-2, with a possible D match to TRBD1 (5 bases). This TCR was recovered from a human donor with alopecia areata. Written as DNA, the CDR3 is TGTGCCTGGAGTGTTGGGGACCCCATCTATGGCTACACCTTC. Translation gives CAWSVGDPIYGYTF.